A single sample gave rise to the 8 T cell receptor beta chains below, sequenced in a study of neurological immune-mediated disorders. MiXCR, applied by TCRdb to the 5' RACE reads, yields one record per CDR3 protein. The sample includes 55,000 to 80,000 distinct CDR3 sequences, roughly 15% of them seen just once. The time point: longitudinal time-point 1 (baseline). The sample was PBMCs. The receptors come from a female donor with HTLV-1-associated myelopathy (HAM/TSP).

This clonotype was seen ten or more times. This chain connects TRBV21-1 to TRBJ2-7; the table's D call of TRBD1 was not tested on the DNA. TRBV21-1 is assigned pseudogene status. The CDR3 consists of 16 residues. The CDR3 DNA reads as TGTGCCAGCAGCAAACCCCGCCCAACAGGCCCCTACGAGCAGTACTTC. Translation: CASSKPRPTGPYEQYF.

This clonotype came up many times. In DNA form, the CDR3 reads TGTGCCTGGAGTAAAACCAGGGGAGGCACTGAAGCTTTCTTT. It specifies CAWSKTRGGTEAFF. This chain connects TRBV30 to TRBJ1-1, with TRBD1 as a possible D gene (6 bases). This CDR3 spans 14 amino acids. Germline V gene data show CDR1 as GTSNPN and CDR2 as SVGIG (reference sequence). V lost 2 bases and J lost 4, with 14 bases in between.

Many counts were recorded for this clonotype. The chain links TRBV5-6 to TRBJ2-2; tentatively, D is TRBD1 or TRBD2 (5 bases each). Germline V gene sequence: CDR1 SGHDT, CDR2 YYEEEE. V dropped 4 bases and J dropped 6 bases, with 13 bases sitting between them. The CDR3 totals 14 residues. CDR3 in amino acids: CASSAVGDPGELFF. The CDR3, as DNA: TGTGCCAGCAGCGCCGTGGGGGATCCCGGGGAGCTGTTTTTT.

This clonotype has ten or more counts. The rearrangement uses TRBV28 and TRBJ1-2; no reliable D call. Germline lookup yields CDR1 MDHEN and CDR2 SYDVKM. Trimming cost V 1 base and J 2 bases, with 8 bases left between them. The CDR3 runs 14 residues. The CDR3 loop reads CASSLSPSNYGYTF. In nucleotides, the CDR3 is TGTGCCAGCAGTTTATCTCCAAGCAACTATGGCTACACCTTC.

This clonotype came up many times. The DNA for the CDR3 is TGCGCCAGCAGCCAAGTGCAGGGAAACTACGAGCAGTACTTC. Translating it yields CASSQVQGNYEQYF. The chain couples TRBV4-1 to TRBJ2-7, with a tentative D call TRBD1 (5 bases). Germline-derived CDR1 and CDR2 are MGHRA and YSYEKL. With 1 base removed from V and 3 bases from J, the gap between germline ends came to 10 bases. This CDR3 has 14 amino acids.

This clonotype came up many times. The chain is built from TRBV12-3 or TRBV12-4 and TRBJ2-2; TRBD1 matches at 8 bases. J lost 4 bases, V lost 7 bases, and 2 bases had no gene match. The CDR3 has 13 amino acids. CDR3 nucleotide sequence: TGTGCCAGCAACGACAGGGGCACCGGGGAGCTGTTTTTT. Translating gives CASNDRGTGELFF.

This clonotype was detected many times. V usage is TRBV7-3 and J usage is TRBJ1-2; D is unresolved. In germline, CDR1 is SGHTA, CDR2 FQGTGA. There are 15 residues in the CDR3. V lost 4 bases to trimming and J lost 2 bases, with 14 bases between them. CDR3 nucleotide sequence: TGTGCCAGCAGCTCCGGGGTCCCCCAAAACTATGGCTACACCTTC. Protein: CASSSGVPQNYGYTF.

A remark on this clonotype: With a much larger clone just one base away, this may be a read error. The chain employs TRBV28 and TRBJ2-7; no reliable D call. The germline V and J ends were trimmed by 5 bases and 1 base, with 15 bases remaining between them. Germline CDR1 and CDR2: MDHEN and SYDVKM. The CDR3 has 15 residues. Here the CDR3 reads CASSTISPGSYEQYF. The CDR3 region has the DNA TGTGCCAGCAGTACCATCAGTCCAGGATCCTACGAGCAGTACTTC.